The sequence of this TCR beta chain was determined in a study of blood T cell repertoires in COVID-19. This CDR3 has 15 amino acids. The germline CDR1 and CDR2 sequences are PRHDT and FYEKMQ (reference sequence). With V trimmed by 8 bases and J by 5 bases, 11 bases remained unmatched. Assay: immunoSEQ multiplex PCR; the TCRdb copy retains only in-frame clones and omits some. Of around 67,000 clones detected, roughly 86% appear once; the ten largest clones hold 36%. V is TRBV13 and J is TRBJ2-1; 8 bases are shared with TRBD1. The sequence derives from a man aged 70 or older with acute or convalescent COVID-19. Input material: peripheral blood. CDR3: CASSNLGQGDNEQFF. CDR3 bases: TGTGCCAGCTCAAACCTAGGACAGGGAGACAATGAGCAGTTCTTC.